Following are 19 T cell receptor beta chains from one sample sequenced in a study of blood T cell repertoires in COVID-19 (dated by TCRdb to 2020 to 2021). The method behind the library was the immunoSEQ multiplex PCR assay. TCRdb retrieved this table from immuneACCESS and kept in-frame rearrangements only. Not all clones are present; in checked studies, unresolved V genes account for under half, and no reason is known for the remainder. The sample table holds roughly 250,000 clones, of which approximately 91% were seen once. The biggest ten clones account for about 2% of the sample. The sample was PBMCs or T cells enriched from blood (not recorded which). The receptors come from a woman aged 40 to 55 with acute COVID-19.

The J gene is TRBJ2-2, the V gene TRBV7-6; no firm D call. Germline V gives CDR1 SGHVS, CDR2 FNYEAQ. The length of the CDR3 is 17 residues. Trimming pared 1 base from V and 8 bases from J, leaving 20 bases between. The CDR3, as DNA: TGTGCCAGCAGCTTAGTTTCGGCTAGGTCGAGCGCGGGGGAGCTGTTTTTT. This sequence encodes CASSLVSARSSAGELFF.

The chain carries TRBV5-6 and TRBJ2-7; 12 bases match TRBD1. With V trimmed by 4 bases and J by 4 bases, 6 bases remained unmatched. Germline loops: CDR1 SGHDT, CDR2 YYEEEE. This CDR3 has 15 residues. The CDR3 DNA is TGTGCCAGCAGCCGCGGGACAGGGGGCGGGTACGAGCAGTACTTC. Translation: CASSRGTGGGYEQYF.

The chain is built from TRBV5-1 and TRBJ2-3, with D possibly TRBD2 on 6 matching bases. Trimming removed 5 bases at V and 0 bases at J, with 13 bases between. The CDR3 has 15 residues. In germline, CDR1 is SGHRS, CDR2 YFSETQ. As DNA, the CDR3 is TGCGCCAGCAGGGCGGCGGGGTCTAGCACAGATACGCAGTATTTT. As protein: CASRAAGSSTDTQYF.

The gene calls are TRBV4-1 and TRBJ1-1; TRBD1 might be the D (5 bases). The ends were cut back, 0 bases at V and 8 bases at J, with 19 bases in the middle. From germline, CDR1 is MGHRA and CDR2 YSYEKL. This CDR3 spans 16 amino acids. CDR3 in amino acids: CASSQDRSVGGTEAFF. Written as DNA, the CDR3 is TGCGCCAGCAGCCAAGATCGATCGGTTGGGGGGACCGAAGCTTTCTTT.

The V call is TRBV19, the J call TRBJ1-1, with D possibly being TRBD1 (6 bases). CDR1 and CDR2 (germline): LNHDA, SQIVND (reference sequence). The CDR3 contains 15 residues. V was pared by 4 bases and J by 7 bases, with 19 bases between. The CDR3: CASSTHSPGQNEAFF. For the CDR3, the DNA is TGTGCCAGTAGTACACACAGCCCGGGACAAAATGAAGCTTTCTTT.

The rearrangement links TRBV7-2 to TRBJ2-1, with D perhaps matching TRBD1 (5 bases). The CDR3 covers 15 residues. Per the germline V gene, CDR1 is SGHTA and CDR2 is FQGNSA. Trimming removed 3 bases at V and 5 bases at J, with 14 bases between. CDR3 sequence (DNA): TGTGCCAGCAGCTTTGGGGCAGGTTGGAACAATGAGCAGTTCTTC. It codes for CASSFGAGWNNEQFF.

This sequence joins TRBV6-5 and TRBJ2-7; 7 bases line up with TRBD1. The V segment lost 6 bases and the J segment 3 bases; nucleotides outside the gene matches: 8. The germline V gene has CDR1 MNHEY and CDR2 SVGAGI. CDR3 length: 14 amino acids. Here the CDR3 DNA reads TGTGCCAGCAGAGTTAGTGGGACAGACTACGAGCAGTACTTC. This codes for CASRVSGTDYEQYF.

The rearrangement uses TRBV7-6 and TRBJ2-1; TRBD1 matches at 7 bases. Looked up from germline, CDR1 is SGHVS and CDR2 is FNYEAQ. This CDR3 spans 14 amino acids. Trimming took 5 bases from V and 5 from J; bases not matched to a gene: 6. In DNA form, the CDR3 reads TGTGCCAGCAGCCCCCGACAGGGAAACAATGAGCAGTTCTTC. Translating it yields CASSPRQGNNEQFF.

The table lists this clone with a count of one. This chain connects TRBV6-2 or TRBV6-3 to TRBJ2-1; 7 nucleotides line up with TRBD2. Trimming took 0 bases from V and 7 from J; bases not matched to a gene: 18. The length of the CDR3 is 19 residues. Germline CDR1 and CDR2: MNHEY and SVGEGT. As DNA, the CDR3 is TGTGCCAGCAGTTACTCGAATTGGATCGGGCGGGAGACGGGGAATGAGCAGTTCTTC. This sequence encodes CASSYSNWIGRETGNEQFF.

This clone showed up just once. V gene TRBV4-2 combines with J gene TRBJ2-2; a possible D gene is TRBD1 (6 bases). V was cut by 0 bases and J by 5 bases, with 13 bases left in between. The CDR3 is made up of 16 amino acids. The germline CDR1 and CDR2 sequences are LGHNA and YNFKEQ. This CDR3 reads CASSQERGQGTGELFF. The CDR3 DNA reads TGTGCCAGCAGCCAAGAACGAGGGCAGGGGACCGGGGAGCTGTTTTTT.

The chain joins TRBV30 to TRBJ2-1; 9 bases line up with TRBD2. The CDR3 is 14 residues long. Germline-derived CDR1 and CDR2 are GTSNPN and SVGIG (reference sequence). V lost 1 base, J lost 3 bases, and 1 base stayed unmatched. The chain's CDR3 is CAWSELAGYNEQFF. CDR3 coding DNA: TGTGCCTGGAGTGAACTAGCGGGCTACAATGAGCAGTTCTTC.

The chain uses TRBV28 and TRBJ1-2; no definite D call. CDR1 is MDHEN and CDR2 is SYDVKM in the germline V gene. Deletions cut 7 bases from V and 4 bases from J, with 13 bases between. There are 13 residues in the CDR3. CDR3 loop: CASTPTDLYGYTF. The DNA of the CDR3 is TGTGCCAGCACCCCGACTGACCTCTATGGCTACACCTTC.

V gene TRBV7-3 combines with J gene TRBJ1-1, with D possibly matching TRBD1 (6 bases). The CDR3 runs to 13 residues. V lost 1 base, J lost 5 bases, and 8 bases lay in between. CDR1 is SGHTA, CDR2 FQGTGA, per germline. As DNA, the CDR3 is TGTGCCAGCAGCTTAAGGACAGAGACTGAAGCTTTCTTT. Protein: CASSLRTETEAFF.

The DNA of the CDR3 is TGTGCCAGCAGCTTTTCAACAGGGGTGGAACCCTATGGCTACACCTTC. Translation: CASSFSTGVEPYGYTF. V usage is TRBV7-9 and J usage is TRBJ1-2; TRBD1 matches at 7 bases. The V and J ends lost 3 bases and 4 bases, in that order; junction bases with no gene match: 11. This CDR3 has 16 amino acids. Germline V gives CDR1 SEHNR, CDR2 FQNEAQ (reference sequence).

Remarks on this clone: Other nucleotide sequences from this sample produce the same CDR3. The chain couples TRBV30 to TRBJ2-7; tentative D call: TRBD1 (5 bases). This CDR3 is built from 14 residues. V gave up 0 bases and J gave up 3 bases, with 12 bases separating them. Germline V gene data show CDR1 as GTSNPN and CDR2 as SVGIG (reference sequence). The CDR3 DNA is TGTGCCTGGAGTGTAGGAACAGGAAACTACGAGCAGTACTTC. It codes for CAWSVGTGNYEQYF.

In its sample, this clone was seen once. The rearrangement uses TRBV4-2 and TRBJ1-5; no firm D call. The germline V gene encodes CDR1 LGHNA and CDR2 YNFKEQ. This CDR3 is built from 16 residues. V was trimmed by 0 bases and J by 4 bases, leaving 13 bases between them. In DNA, the CDR3 is TGTGCCAGCAGCCAAGATGTCTCCCGTGTAAATCAGCCCCAGCATTTT. Translating gives CASSQDVSRVNQPQHF.

V gene TRBV3-1 (or the pseudogene TRBV3-2) combines with J gene TRBJ2-5; 10 bases agree with TRBD2. CDR3 size: 16 residues. Trimming took 0 bases from V and 6 from J; bases not matched to a gene: 7. Germline V lookup: CDR1 LGHDT, CDR2 YNNKEL (reference sequence). CDR3 residues: CASSQDPGTSAKTQYF. CDR3 sequence (DNA): TGTGCCAGCAGCCAAGACCCCGGGACTAGCGCAAAGACCCAGTACTTC.

The V and J genes are TRBV5-1 and TRBJ2-1; 9 bases line up with TRBD1. Trimming at V came to 4 bases and at J to 0 bases, leaving 17 bases not matched to a gene. Germline CDR1 and CDR2: SGHRS and YFSETQ. The CDR3 is 20 residues long. CDR3 bases: TGCGCCAGCAGCCAACTCCGGGACAGGGTACTAACGAGCTCCTACAATGAGCAGTTCTTC. Translated: CASSQLRDRVLTSSYNEQFF.

The CDR3 spells CSASPSGPYNEQFF. The DNA of the CDR3 is TGCAGTGCTAGTCCTAGCGGGCCTTACAATGAGCAGTTCTTC. V usage is TRBV20-1 and J usage is TRBJ2-1, with 8 bases matching TRBD2. This CDR3 is built from 14 residues. The V segment lost 3 bases and the J segment 4 bases; nucleotides outside the gene matches: 5. Germline CDR1 DFQATT, CDR2 SNEGSKA (reference sequence).